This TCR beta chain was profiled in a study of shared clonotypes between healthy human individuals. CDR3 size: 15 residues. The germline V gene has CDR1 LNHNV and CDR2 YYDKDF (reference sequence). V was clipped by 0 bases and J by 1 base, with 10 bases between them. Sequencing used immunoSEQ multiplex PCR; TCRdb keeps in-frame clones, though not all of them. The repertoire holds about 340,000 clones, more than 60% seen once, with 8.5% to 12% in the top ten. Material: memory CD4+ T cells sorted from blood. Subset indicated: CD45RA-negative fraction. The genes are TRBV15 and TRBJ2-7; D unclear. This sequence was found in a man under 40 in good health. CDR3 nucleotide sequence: TGTGCCACCAGCAGAGATCGCCAGCCTTCCTACGAGCAGTACTTC. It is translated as CATSRDRQPSYEQYF.